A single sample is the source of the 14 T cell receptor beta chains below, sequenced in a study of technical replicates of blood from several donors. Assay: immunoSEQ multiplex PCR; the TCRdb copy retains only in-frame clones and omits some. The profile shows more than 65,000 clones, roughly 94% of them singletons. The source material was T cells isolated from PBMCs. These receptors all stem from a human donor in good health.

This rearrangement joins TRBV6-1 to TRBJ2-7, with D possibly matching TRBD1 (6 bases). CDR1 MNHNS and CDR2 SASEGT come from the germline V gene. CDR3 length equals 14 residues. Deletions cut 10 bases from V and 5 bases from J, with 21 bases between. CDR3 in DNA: TGTGCCATCCGCCGCAGGGGAGTGGGAAACGAGCAGTACTTC. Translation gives CAIRRRGVGNEQYF.

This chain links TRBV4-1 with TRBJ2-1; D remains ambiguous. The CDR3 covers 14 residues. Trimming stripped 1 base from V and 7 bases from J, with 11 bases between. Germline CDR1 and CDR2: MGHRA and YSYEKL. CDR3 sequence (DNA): TGCGCCAGCAGCCAAGGAGCGTCTTGGAATGAGCAGTTCTTC. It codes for CASSQGASWNEQFF.

CDR3 nucleotide sequence: TGTGCCAGCAGCTCGATAGCGGGGGGGTCGAATGAGCAGTTCTTC. This translates into CASSSIAGGSNEQFF. V gene TRBV7-3 combines with J gene TRBJ2-1; 11 bases are a match to TRBD2. The CDR3 is made up of 15 amino acids. V dropped 4 bases and J dropped 7; count of bases not matched to a gene: 6. Per the germline V gene, CDR1 is SGHTA and CDR2 is FQGTGA.

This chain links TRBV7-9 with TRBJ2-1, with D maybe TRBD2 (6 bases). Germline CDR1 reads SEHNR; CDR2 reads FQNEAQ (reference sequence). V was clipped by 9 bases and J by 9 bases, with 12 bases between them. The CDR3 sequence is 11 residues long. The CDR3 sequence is CARVLGGEQFF. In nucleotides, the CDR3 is TGTGCCAGGGTTCTGGGGGGTGAGCAGTTCTTC.

This chain's CDR3 is CASSLEGGNEQFF. CDR3 coding DNA: TGTGCCAGCAGCTTAGAAGGGGGAAATGAGCAGTTCTTC. V is TRBV7-8 and J is TRBJ2-1, with D perhaps matching TRBD1 (6 bases). CDR3 length equals 13 residues. In germline, CDR1 is SGHVS, CDR2 FQNEAQ. V shed 1 base and J shed 7 bases, with 8 bases lying between them.

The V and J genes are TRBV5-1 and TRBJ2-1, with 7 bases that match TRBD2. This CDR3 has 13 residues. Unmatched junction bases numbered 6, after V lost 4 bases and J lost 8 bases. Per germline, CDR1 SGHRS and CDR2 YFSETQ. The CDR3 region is CASSPREVDEQFF. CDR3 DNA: TGCGCCAGCAGCCCTCGGGAGGTCGATGAGCAGTTCTTC.

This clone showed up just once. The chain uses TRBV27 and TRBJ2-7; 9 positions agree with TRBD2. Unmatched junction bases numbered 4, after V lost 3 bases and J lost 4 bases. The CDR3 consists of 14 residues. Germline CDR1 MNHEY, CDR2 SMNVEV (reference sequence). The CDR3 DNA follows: TGTGCCAGCAGTTTCGCGGGGGGGGATTACGAGCAGTACTTC. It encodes CASSFAGGDYEQYF.

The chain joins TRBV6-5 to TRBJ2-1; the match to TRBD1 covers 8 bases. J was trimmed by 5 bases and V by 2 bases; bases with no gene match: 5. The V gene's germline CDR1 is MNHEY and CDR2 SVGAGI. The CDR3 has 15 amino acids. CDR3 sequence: CASSYGQGADNEQFF. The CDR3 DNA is TGTGCCAGCAGTTACGGGCAGGGGGCGGACAATGAGCAGTTCTTC.

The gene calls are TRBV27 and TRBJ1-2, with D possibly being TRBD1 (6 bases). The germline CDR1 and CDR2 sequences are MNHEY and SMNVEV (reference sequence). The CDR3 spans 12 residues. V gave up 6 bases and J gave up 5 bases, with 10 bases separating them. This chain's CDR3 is CASRTTGYGYTF. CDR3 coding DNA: TGTGCCAGCAGGACTACAGGGTATGGCTACACCTTC.

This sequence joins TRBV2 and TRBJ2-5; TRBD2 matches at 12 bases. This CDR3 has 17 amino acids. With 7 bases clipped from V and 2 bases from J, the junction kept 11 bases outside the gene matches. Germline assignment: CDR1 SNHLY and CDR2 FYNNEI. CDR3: CASKGLAGGPRQETQYF. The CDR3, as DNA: TGTGCCAGCAAGGGGCTAGCGGGAGGGCCAAGGCAAGAGACCCAGTACTTC. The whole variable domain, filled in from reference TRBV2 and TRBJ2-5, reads EPEVTQTPSHQVTQMGQEVILRCVPISNHLYFYWYRQILGQKVEFLVSFYNNEISEKSEIFDDQFSVERPDGSNFTLKIRSTKLEDSAMYFCASKGLAGGPRQETQYFGPGTRLLVL.

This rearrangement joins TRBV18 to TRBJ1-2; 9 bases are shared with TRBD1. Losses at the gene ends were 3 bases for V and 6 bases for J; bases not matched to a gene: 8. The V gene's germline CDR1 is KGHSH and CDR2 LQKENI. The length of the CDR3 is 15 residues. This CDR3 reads CASSPYGTGFDGYTF. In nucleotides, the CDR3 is TGTGCCAGCTCACCCTACGGGACAGGGTTTGATGGCTACACCTTC. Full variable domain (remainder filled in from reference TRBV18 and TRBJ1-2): NAGVMQNPRHLVRRRGQEARLRCSPMKGHSHVYWYRQLPEEGLKFMVYLQKENIIDESGMPKERFSAEFPKEGPSILRIQQVVRGDSAAYFCASSPYGTGFDGYTFGSGTRLTVV.

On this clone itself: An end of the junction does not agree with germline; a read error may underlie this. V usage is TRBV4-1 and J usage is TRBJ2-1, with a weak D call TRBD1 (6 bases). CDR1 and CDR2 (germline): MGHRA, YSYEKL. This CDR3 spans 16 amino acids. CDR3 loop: CASSLLQGRGYTEQFF. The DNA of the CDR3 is TGCGCCAGCAGCCTCCTACAGGGTAGGGGTTACACTGAGCAGTTCTTC.

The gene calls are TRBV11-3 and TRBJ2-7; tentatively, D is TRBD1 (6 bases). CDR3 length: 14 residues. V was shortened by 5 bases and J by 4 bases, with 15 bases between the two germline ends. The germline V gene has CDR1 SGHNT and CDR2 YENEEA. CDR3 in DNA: TGTGCCAGCAGCCCCTCTGGACAGACTTACGAGCAGTACTTC. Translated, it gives CASSPSGQTYEQYF.

The CDR3 bases are TGTGCCAGCAGCCCAAGACTCACGACAGGACGGTCTGGAAACACCATATATTTT. It specifies CASSPRLTTGRSGNTIYF. This chain joins TRBV5-4 and TRBJ1-3, with a possible D match to TRBD1 (6 bases). CDR1 and CDR2 (germline): SGHNT, YYREEE (reference sequence). V was clipped by 4 bases and J by 1 base, with 21 bases between them. This CDR3 is built from 18 residues.